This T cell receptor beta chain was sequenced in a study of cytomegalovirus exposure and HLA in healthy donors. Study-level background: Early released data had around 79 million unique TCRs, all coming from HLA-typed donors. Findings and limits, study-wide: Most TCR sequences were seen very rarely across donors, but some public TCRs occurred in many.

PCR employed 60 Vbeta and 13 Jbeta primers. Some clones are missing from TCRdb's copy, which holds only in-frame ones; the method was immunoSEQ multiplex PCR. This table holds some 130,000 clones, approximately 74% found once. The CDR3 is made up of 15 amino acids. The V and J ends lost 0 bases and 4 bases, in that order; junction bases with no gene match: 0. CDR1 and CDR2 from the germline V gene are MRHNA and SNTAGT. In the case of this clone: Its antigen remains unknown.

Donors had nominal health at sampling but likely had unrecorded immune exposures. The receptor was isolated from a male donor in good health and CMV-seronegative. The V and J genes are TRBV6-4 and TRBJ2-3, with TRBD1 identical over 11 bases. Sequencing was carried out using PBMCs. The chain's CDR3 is CASSDSGQGADTQYF. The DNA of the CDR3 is TGTGCCAGCAGTGACTCGGGACAGGGGGCAGATACGCAGTATTTT.